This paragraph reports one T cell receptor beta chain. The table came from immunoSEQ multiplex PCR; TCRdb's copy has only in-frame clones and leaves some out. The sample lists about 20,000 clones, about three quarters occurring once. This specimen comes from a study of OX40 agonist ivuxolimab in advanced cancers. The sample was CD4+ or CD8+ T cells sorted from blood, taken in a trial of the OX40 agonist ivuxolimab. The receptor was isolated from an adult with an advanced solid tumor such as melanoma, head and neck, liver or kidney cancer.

The CDR3 here is CASSVRDRLSNQPQHF. CDR3 DNA: TGTGCCAGTAGTGTCAGGGACAGGTTAAGCAATCAGCCCCAGCATTTT. The chain employs TRBV19 and TRBJ1-5; 8 bases align to TRBD1. The germline V gene encodes CDR1 LNHDA and CDR2 SQIVND (reference sequence). The V segment lost 5 bases and the J segment 1 base; nucleotides outside the gene matches: 7. The CDR3 contains 16 residues.